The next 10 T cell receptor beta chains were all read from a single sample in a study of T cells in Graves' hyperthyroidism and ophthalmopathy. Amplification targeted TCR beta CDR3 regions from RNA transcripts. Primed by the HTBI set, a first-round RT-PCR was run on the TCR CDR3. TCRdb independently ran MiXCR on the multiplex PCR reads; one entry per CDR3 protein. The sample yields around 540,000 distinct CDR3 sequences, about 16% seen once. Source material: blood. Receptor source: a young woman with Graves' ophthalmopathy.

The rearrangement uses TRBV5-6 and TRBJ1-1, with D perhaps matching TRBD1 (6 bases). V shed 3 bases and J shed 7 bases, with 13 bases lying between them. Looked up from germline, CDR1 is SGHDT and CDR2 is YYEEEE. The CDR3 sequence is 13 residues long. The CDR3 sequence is CASSSGTFVEAFF. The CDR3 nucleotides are TGTGCCAGCAGCTCCGGGACATTTGTTGAAGCTTTCTTT.

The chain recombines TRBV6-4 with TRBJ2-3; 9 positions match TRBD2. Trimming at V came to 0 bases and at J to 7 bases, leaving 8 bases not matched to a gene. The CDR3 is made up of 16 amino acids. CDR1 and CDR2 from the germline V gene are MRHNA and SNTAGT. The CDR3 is CASSDSPAGGPNTQYF. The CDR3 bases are TGTGCCAGCAGTGACTCGCCTGCGGGAGGGCCGAATACGCAGTATTTT.

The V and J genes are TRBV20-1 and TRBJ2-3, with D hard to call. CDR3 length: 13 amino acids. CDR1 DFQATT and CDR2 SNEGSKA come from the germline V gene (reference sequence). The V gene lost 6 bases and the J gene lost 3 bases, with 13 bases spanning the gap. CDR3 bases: TGCAGTGCCAAATATGAAGGGACAGATACGCAGTATTTT. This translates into CSAKYEGTDTQYF.

Here the CDR3 DNA reads TGTGCCAGCAGCTCGGGACTAGCGGGGTCCCAGCAGTACTTC. Protein product: CASSSGLAGSQQYF. The V and J genes are TRBV7-3 and TRBJ2-7; 13 bases map to TRBD2. CDR3 length: 14 amino acids. CDR1 is SGHTA, CDR2 FQGTGA, per germline. Trimming at V came to 4 bases and at J to 8 bases, leaving 5 bases not matched to a gene.

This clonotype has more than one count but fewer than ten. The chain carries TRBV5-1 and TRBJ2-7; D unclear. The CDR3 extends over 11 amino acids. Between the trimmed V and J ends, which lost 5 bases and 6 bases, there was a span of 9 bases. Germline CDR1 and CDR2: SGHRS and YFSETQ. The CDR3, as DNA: TGCGCCAGCAGTGTGAGTAGCGAGCAGTACTTC. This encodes CASSVSSEQYF.

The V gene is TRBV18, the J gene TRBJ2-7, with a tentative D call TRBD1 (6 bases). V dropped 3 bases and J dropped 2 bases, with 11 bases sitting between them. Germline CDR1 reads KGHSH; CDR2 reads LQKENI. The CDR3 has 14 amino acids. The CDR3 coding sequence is TGTGCCAGCTCACCCGGACAGTTTACCTACGAGCAGTACTTC. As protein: CASSPGQFTYEQYF.

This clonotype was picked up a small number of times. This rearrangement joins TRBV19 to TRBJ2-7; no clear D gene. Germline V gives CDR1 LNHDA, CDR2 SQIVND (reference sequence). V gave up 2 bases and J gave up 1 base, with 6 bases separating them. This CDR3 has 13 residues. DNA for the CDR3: TGTGCCAGTAGTATAACGATGTCCTACGAGCAGTACTTC. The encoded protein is CASSITMSYEQYF.

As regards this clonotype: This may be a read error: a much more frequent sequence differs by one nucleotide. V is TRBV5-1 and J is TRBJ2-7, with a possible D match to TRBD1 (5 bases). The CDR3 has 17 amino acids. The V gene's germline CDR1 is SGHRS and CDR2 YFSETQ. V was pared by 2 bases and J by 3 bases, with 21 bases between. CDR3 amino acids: CASSFNPTESQFYEQYF. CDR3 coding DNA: TGCGCCAGCAGCTTTAATCCGACAGAGTCTCAGTTCTACGAGCAGTACTTC.

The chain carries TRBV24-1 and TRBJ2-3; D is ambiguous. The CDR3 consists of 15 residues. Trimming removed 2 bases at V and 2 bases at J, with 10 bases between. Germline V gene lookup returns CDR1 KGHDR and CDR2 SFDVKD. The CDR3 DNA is TGTGCCACCAGTGATTCGACCGAACTCACAGATACGCAGTATTTT. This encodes CATSDSTELTDTQYF.

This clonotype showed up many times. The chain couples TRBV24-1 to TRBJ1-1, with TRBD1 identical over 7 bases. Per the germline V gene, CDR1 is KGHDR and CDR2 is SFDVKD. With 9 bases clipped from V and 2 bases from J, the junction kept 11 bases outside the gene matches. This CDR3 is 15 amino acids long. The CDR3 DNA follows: TGTGCCACCCAAAAGGGGGCAGGGAGTAACACTGAAGCTTTCTTT. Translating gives CATQKGAGSNTEAFF.